Given below is one T cell receptor beta chain in context. The antigen is undetermined. This sample is drawn from a study of cytomegalovirus exposure and HLA in healthy donors. Study-wide findings and caveats: Compared with the approximately 680-donor mean, an Asian-associated ancestry cluster reportedly had fewer N-insertions, according to a later analysis. A missense variant in DCLRE1C was later tied to TCR beta V- and J-gene trimming. As was reported, the HLA-A and HLA-B alleles of most subjects were accurately predicted from TCR beta sequences. With DRB1 most and HLA-C fewest, TCR association rates differed between HLA loci in a later analysis.

It was with 60 Vbeta and 13 Jbeta primers that the PCR ran. Assay used: immunoSEQ multiplex PCR; TCRdb lists only in-frame clones, some missing. The sample totals 170,000 or so clones. Per the germline V gene, CDR1 is SGHTA and CDR2 is FQGNSA. Deletions cut 5 bases from V and 0 bases from J, with 9 bases between. CDR3 size: 14 residues. Sequenced: PBMCs. This receptor was obtained from a man aged 25-45 years in good health and CMV-seronegative. The chain carries TRBV7-2 and TRBJ2-3, with TRBD1 as a possible D gene (5 bases). The CDR3 region is CASSIRQSTDTQYF. CDR3 DNA sequence: TGTGCCAGCAGCATACGACAGAGCACAGATACGCAGTATTTT.